Below are 10 T cell receptor beta chains sequenced from a single sample in a study of early T cells in non-severe SARS-CoV-2 infection. One entry per CDR3 protein, called by TCRdb with MiXCR from the 5' RACE reads. The data show tens of thousands of distinct CDR3 sequences, with 5% to 7.5% seen just once and 5.8% held by the top ten. Specimen: whole blood, collected at baseline. The receptor source for this set is an adult who was a healthcare worker with PCR-confirmed SARS-CoV-2 infection or an uninfected control (not recorded which).

This clonotype came up many times. This chain connects TRBV9 to TRBJ2-1; D might be TRBD2 (6 bases). The V end lost 1 base, the J end lost 7 bases, and 18 bases lay between the germline ends. The CDR3 is 16 residues long. CDR1 SGDLS and CDR2 YYNGEE come from the germline V gene. The CDR3 protein is CASSVSAGGLGNEQFF. The CDR3 bases are TGTGCCAGCAGCGTAAGTGCCGGGGGTTTGGGGAATGAGCAGTTCTTC.

The CDR3 region is CASSLAPSGYTDTQYF. The CDR3 DNA follows: TGTGCCAGCAGCTTAGCGCCTAGCGGGTACACAGATACGCAGTATTTT. The V call is TRBV7-9, the J call TRBJ2-3; 8 bases fit TRBD2. This CDR3 contains 16 residues. The J segment lost 2 bases and the V segment lost 0 bases, leaving 4 bases of the junction unmatched. CDR1 and CDR2 (germline): SEHNR, FQNEAQ (reference sequence).

This clonotype was observed many times. This chain joins TRBV6-5 and TRBJ1-2, with D unclear. V lost 4 bases and J 0 bases, leaving 24 bases between the germline ends. Germline CDR1 MNHEY, CDR2 SVGAGI. The CDR3 is made up of 19 amino acids. The CDR3 loop reads CASSSRFTLLSSPNYGYTF. CDR3 DNA: TGTGCCAGCAGTTCCCGTTTCACCCTCTTAAGTTCTCCTAACTATGGCTACACCTTC.

This clonotype was seen at least ten times. The V call is TRBV7-8, the J call TRBJ1-1, with D possibly TRBD1 on 6 matching bases. The CDR3 length is 16 residues. V lost 5 bases, J lost 4 bases, and 20 bases lay in between. CDR1 is SGHVS, CDR2 FQNEAQ, per germline. Written as DNA, the CDR3 is TGTGCCAGCAGCCCCGACAGGCCCCCTTTCGGCACTGAAGCTTTCTTT. This translates into CASSPDRPPFGTEAFF.

This clonotype was observed many times. This chain uses TRBV18 with TRBJ1-5; D call uncertain. This CDR3 is built from 15 residues. CDR1 and CDR2 from the germline V gene are KGHSH and LQKENI. V lost 6 bases and J lost 0, with 12 bases in between. The CDR3 nucleotides read TGTGCCAGCTCTCTCAAGTCCTCTAGCAATCAGCCCCAGCATTTT. Amino acid sequence: CASSLKSSSNQPQHF. Variable domain in full (rest from reference TRBV18 and TRBJ1-5): NAGVMQNPRHLVRRRGQEARLRCSPMKGHSHVYWYRQLPEEGLKFMVYLQKENIIDESGMPKERFSAEFPKEGPSILRIQQVVRGDSAAYFCASSLKSSSNQPQHFGDGTRLSIL.

With respect to this clonotype: Sequence at one end of the junction differs from germline and may be a read error. V and J are TRBV12-3 or TRBV12-4 and TRBJ2-1; D gene ambiguous. The CDR3 totals 12 residues. The CDR3 here is CASSLRYTEQFF. DNA of the CDR3: TGTGCCAGCAGCCTCCGGTACACTGAGCAGTTCTTC.

The chain uses TRBV11-2 and TRBJ1-2; 7 nucleotides line up with TRBD1. The CDR3 spans 18 residues. With 4 bases clipped from V and 2 bases from J, the junction kept 16 bases outside the gene matches. The germline CDR1 and CDR2 sequences are SGHAT and FQNNGV. CDR3 sequence (DNA): TGTGCCAGCAGCTCGATACAGGGGAAAGTGAAGGGGAACTATGGCTACACCTTC. This sequence encodes CASSSIQGKVKGNYGYTF.

In its sample, this clonotype was seen a few times. The chain is built from TRBV7-9 and TRBJ1-3; D ambiguous. Germline V CDR1 and CDR2: SEHNR, FQNEAQ (reference sequence). The V gene lost 3 bases and the J gene lost 0 bases, with 12 bases spanning the gap. CDR3 length equals 16 residues. CDR3 loop: CASSFDGEGSGNTIYF. The CDR3 coding sequence is TGTGCCAGCAGCTTTGACGGCGAGGGCTCTGGAAACACCATATATTTT.

This sequence joins TRBV7-8 and TRBJ1-3, with 10 bases lining up with TRBD1. Germline CDR1 SGHVS, CDR2 FQNEAQ. The CDR3 loop spans 17 amino acids. The trim removed 3 bases at V and 2 bases at J, leaving 7 bases unmatched. The CDR3 sequence: CASSFLGTGEAGNTIYF. As DNA, the CDR3 is TGTGCCAGCAGCTTTCTCGGGACAGGGGAAGCTGGAAACACCATATATTTT.

This clonotype showed up many times. The gene calls are TRBV18 and TRBJ2-7; tentative D call: TRBD2 (5 bases). The ends were cut back, 2 bases at V and 2 bases at J, with 25 bases in the middle. CDR1 and CDR2 (germline): KGHSH, LQKENI. CDR3 length: 19 amino acids. The CDR3 DNA reads as TGTGCCAGCTCACCATTTTCTATACAGTCCCAGGTCGGGGCCTACGAGCAGTACTTC. It codes for CASSPFSIQSQVGAYEQYF.